The entry that follows covers one T cell receptor (beta chain) sequence. Its antigen remains unknown. The data are from a study of vaccination effects on CD4 cells after COVID-19. The germline V gene has CDR1 SGHVS and CDR2 FQNEAQ. The CDR3 spans 14 residues. The V segment lost 7 bases and the J segment 4 bases; nucleotides outside the gene matches: 9. The protocol was immunoSEQ multiplex PCR, while the TCRdb copy is restricted to in-frame clones and leaves out a portion. The table records 15,000 or so clones, 60% to 85% of them present only once. Antigen-specific CD4+ T cells were first expanded with viral peptide pools by the ViraFEST assay and only then sequenced. Investigators separated out CD4+ T cells once about 10 days of culture had passed. It was between March and December 2020 that the person had a SARS-CoV-2 infection confirmed by PCR. Either the mRNA-1273 or the BNT162b2 vaccine was given to participants as two doses.

The rearrangement joins TRBV7-8 to TRBJ1-2; TRBD1 aligns across 7 bases. This clonotype originated in a human donor who had a prior SARS-CoV-2 infection. Sequenced material: CD4+ T cells from PBMCs cultured with HCoV-NL63 spike peptides, taken after COVID-19 vaccination. In DNA form, the CDR3 reads TGTGCCAGCACCTCGACAGGGAGAGGCTATGGCTACACCTTC. This codes for CASTSTGRGYGYTF.